The 24 T cell receptor beta chains given below trace back to one sample, sequenced in a study of blood T cell repertoires in COVID-19. Only in-frame clones appear in the TCRdb table, and some are missing; sequencing was by immunoSEQ multiplex PCR. The sample records about 130,000 clones, approximately 87% being singletons. Sample: peripheral blood. The receptors originated from a man between 65 and 85 years old with active COVID-19.

This chain links TRBV28 with TRBJ1-2; maybe TRBD1 (6 bases). The V end lost 4 bases, the J end lost 3 bases, and 15 bases lay between the germline ends. The CDR3 covers 15 residues. Germline loops: CDR1 MDHEN, CDR2 SYDVKM. The chain's CDR3 is CASSSGGGAYYGYTF. The CDR3 bases are TGTGCCAGCAGTTCCGGAGGGGGGGCCTACTATGGCTACACCTTC.

The rearrangement uses TRBV7-6 and TRBJ2-3; 9 nucleotides align to TRBD2. Germline V gene data show CDR1 as SGHVS and CDR2 as FNYEAQ. CDR3 size: 15 residues. With 4 bases clipped from V and 2 bases from J, the junction kept 4 bases outside the gene matches. CDR3 DNA: TGTGCCAGCAGCTCCCGACTAGCGGACACAGATACGCAGTATTTT. This encodes CASSSRLADTDTQYF.

This chain connects TRBV24-1 to TRBJ2-4, with 10 bases that match TRBD1. The CDR3 extends over 14 amino acids. The germline gives CDR1 KGHDR, CDR2 SFDVKD. J was trimmed by 7 bases and V by 2 bases; bases with no gene match: 1. DNA of the CDR3: TGTGCCACCAGTGATTGGGGACAGGGGAACATTCAGTACTTC. It specifies CATSDWGQGNIQYF.

This clone was counted a single time. V and J are TRBV5-5 and TRBJ2-3, with a tentative D call TRBD1 (6 bases). The germline gives CDR1 SGHKS, CDR2 YYEKEE (reference sequence). The V end was cut by 1 base, the J end by 2 bases, with 8 bases between. This CDR3 region has 14 residues. The CDR3, as DNA: TGTGCCAGCAGCTTGACAGGGACCACAGATACGCAGTATTTT. Encoded protein: CASSLTGTTDTQYF.

This chain joins TRBV19 and TRBJ2-4; 8 positions match TRBD2. CDR1 and CDR2 (germline): LNHDA, SQIVND (reference sequence). This CDR3 region has 17 residues. The J segment lost 1 base and the V segment lost 3 bases, leaving 8 bases of the junction unmatched. The CDR3 DNA reads TGTGCCAGTAGTATCCTATGGCGGGAGGTTGCCAAAAACATTCAGTACTTC. This gives the protein CASSILWREVAKNIQYF.

This chain uses TRBV6-1 with TRBJ2-7; TRBD2 matches 14 bases. In germline, CDR1 is MNHNS, CDR2 SASEGT. The CDR3 spans 20 residues. With 3 bases clipped from V and 2 bases from J, the junction kept 15 bases outside the gene matches. In nucleotides, the CDR3 is TGTGCCAGCAGTGAGGGCCTCAGGGGGACTAGCGGGAGTGAAACCTACGAGCAGTACTTC. As protein: CASSEGLRGTSGSETYEQYF.

With regard to this clone: Distinct nucleotide sequences in the sample also encode this CDR3. The rearrangement joins TRBV12-3 or TRBV12-4 to TRBJ2-7, with D possibly matching TRBD1 (6 bases). CDR3 size: 13 residues. Between the trimmed V and J ends, which lost 6 bases and 5 bases, there was a span of 14 bases. The CDR3 bases are TGTGCCAGCAGCCTCAGGGGTGGGAACGAGCAGTACTTC. This codes for CASSLRGGNEQYF.

The J gene is TRBJ1-5, the V gene TRBV2; perhaps TRBD1 as D (6 bases). The germline gives CDR1 SNHLY, CDR2 FYNNEI. Trimming took off 7 bases at V and 9 bases at J, with 19 bases between the two ends. The CDR3 has 14 residues. The CDR3 protein is CASTLLRGLTPQHF. The CDR3 DNA reads TGTGCCAGCACCCTACTCAGGGGTTTGACGCCCCAGCATTTT.

The V and J genes are TRBV7-6 and TRBJ2-1; 10 bases match TRBD2. Germline values: CDR1 SGHVS, CDR2 FNYEAQ. The CDR3 is 15 amino acids. J was trimmed by 3 bases and V by 6 bases; bases with no gene match: 5. CDR3 coding DNA: TGTGCCAGCAGTTCTACTAGCGGGGACTACAATGAGCAGTTCTTC. This gives the protein CASSSTSGDYNEQFF.

This clone was picked up a small number of times. The chain combines TRBV4-1 with TRBJ2-7; 8 nucleotides match TRBD1. This CDR3 spans 15 amino acids. Germline CDR1 and CDR2: MGHRA and YSYEKL. J gave up 4 bases and V 1 base, and 6 bases lay outside the gene matches. The CDR3 spells CASSQAWTGNYEQYF. The DNA for the CDR3 is TGCGCCAGCAGCCAAGCATGGACAGGGAATTACGAGCAGTACTTC.

The chain recombines TRBV29-1 with TRBJ2-2; 9 bases are shared with TRBD2. Unmatched junction bases numbered 12, after V lost 6 bases and J lost 7 bases. Germline loops: CDR1 SQVTM, CDR2 ANQGSEA. This CDR3 is 15 amino acids long. DNA of the CDR3: TGCAGCGTCCGCCGGGGGCGGGAGGGAAACGGGGAGCTGTTTTTT. As protein: CSVRRGREGNGELFF.

The chain recombines TRBV28 with TRBJ2-1; 11 bases agree with TRBD1. With V trimmed by 6 bases and J by 3 bases, 4 bases remained unmatched. The CDR3 totals 15 residues. Germline values: CDR1 MDHEN, CDR2 SYDVKM. The CDR3 here is CASRVGTGGYNEQFF. CDR3 DNA: TGTGCCAGCAGAGTTGGGACAGGGGGCTACAATGAGCAGTTCTTC.

The rearrangement links TRBV30 to TRBJ2-5; 11 bases are shared with TRBD2. The CDR3 has 14 amino acids. Unmatched junction bases numbered 1, after V lost 0 bases and J lost 4 bases. Germline V CDR1 and CDR2: GTSNPN, SVGIG (reference sequence). CDR3 region: CAWSVLAGVETQYF. CDR3 bases: TGTGCCTGGAGTGTACTAGCGGGAGTAGAGACCCAGTACTTC.

The chain couples TRBV6-5 to TRBJ2-7, with D maybe TRBD1 (6 bases). CDR3 length equals 14 residues. Trimming pared 6 bases from V and 2 bases from J, leaving 14 bases between. Germline CDR1 and CDR2: MNHEY and SVGAGI. The CDR3, as DNA: TGTGCCAGCAGCCGATCCAGGGGCGCCTACGAGCAGTACTTC. Its protein product is CASSRSRGAYEQYF.

The V gene is TRBV2, the J gene TRBJ2-3, with 8 bases lining up with TRBD1. This CDR3 contains 13 residues. Per the germline V gene, CDR1 is SNHLY and CDR2 is FYNNEI. The J segment lost 5 bases and the V segment lost 7 bases, leaving 5 bases of the junction unmatched. As DNA, the CDR3 is TGTGCCAGCATTCCAGGGGGCAAAGATACGCAGTATTTT. This encodes CASIPGGKDTQYF.

This clone was seen a few times. J is TRBJ1-1 and V is TRBV6-5, with 8 bases identical to TRBD1. The CDR3 extends over 13 amino acids. Germline V lookup: CDR1 MNHEY, CDR2 SVGAGI. Trimming took 0 bases from V and 8 from J; bases not matched to a gene: 2. The CDR3 is CASSYSTGVEAFF. CDR3 DNA: TGTGCCAGCAGTTACTCGACAGGGGTCGAAGCTTTCTTT.

The CDR3 nucleotides read TGCGCCAGCAGTGAGACTAGCGGGAGGCCCGGGGAGCTGTTTTTT. It specifies CASSETSGRPGELFF. The chain has TRBV10-1 and TRBJ2-2, with 12 bases fitting TRBD2. V was clipped by 2 bases and J by 6 bases; unmatched bases: 1. CDR3 size: 15 residues. The germline V gene encodes CDR1 WNHNN and CDR2 SYGVQD (reference sequence).

The chain recombines TRBV19 with TRBJ2-2; no definite D call. Deletions cut 5 bases from V and 3 bases from J, with 10 bases between. The CDR3 length is 14 residues. In germline, CDR1 is LNHDA, CDR2 SQIVND (reference sequence). CDR3 amino acids: CASSEEGDTGELFF. In DNA form, the CDR3 reads TGTGCCAGTAGTGAGGAAGGAGACACCGGGGAGCTGTTTTTT.

The gene calls are TRBV7-2 and TRBJ2-1; a weak D match, TRBD2 (6 bases). CDR3 length equals 15 residues. The ends were cut back, 2 bases at V and 4 bases at J, with 12 bases in the middle. Germline CDR1 and CDR2: SGHTA and FQGNSA. The CDR3 DNA reads TGTGCCAGCAGCTTAAACGGGAGACTTTACAATGAGCAGTTCTTC. It is translated as CASSLNGRLYNEQFF.

This rearrangement joins TRBV29-1 to TRBJ2-1, with D uncertain. Trimming removed 5 bases from V and 0 bases from J, with 11 bases in between. Germline values: CDR1 SQVTM, CDR2 ANQGSEA. The CDR3 spans 14 residues. CDR3 amino acids: CSVRVTSSYNEQFF. The CDR3 DNA reads TGCAGCGTTCGGGTCACTTCCTCCTACAATGAGCAGTTCTTC.

The chain recombines TRBV5-6 with TRBJ1-2, with TRBD1 as a possible D gene (6 bases). This CDR3 is 13 amino acids long. The V end lost 5 bases, the J end lost 5 bases, and 13 bases lay between the germline ends. The germline gives CDR1 SGHDT, CDR2 YYEEEE. In DNA form, the CDR3 reads TGTGCCAGCAGTCTACAGGGAAGGTATGGCTACACCTTC. It codes for CASSLQGRYGYTF.

V gene TRBV5-1 combines with J gene TRBJ1-2, with 10 positions matching TRBD1. With V trimmed by 3 bases and J by 0 bases, 2 bases remained unmatched. The CDR3 has 15 residues. From germline, CDR1 is SGHRS and CDR2 YFSETQ. As DNA, the CDR3 is TGCGCCAGCAGCTCAGGACAGGGGGCTAACTATGGCTACACCTTC. This gives the protein CASSSGQGANYGYTF.

The chain couples TRBV6-5 to TRBJ1-4; D may be TRBD1 (6 bases). The length of the CDR3 is 15 residues. Deletions cut 2 bases from V and 8 bases from J, with 15 bases between. Germline values: CDR1 MNHEY, CDR2 SVGAGI. CDR3 DNA: TGTGCCAGCAGTTACAGGTTGGGGGCAGGGGAAAAACTGTTTTTT. It translates to CASSYRLGAGEKLFF.

J is TRBJ2-7 and V is TRBV6-6; maybe TRBD1 (6 bases). Looked up from germline, CDR1 is MNHNY and CDR2 is SVGAGI (reference sequence). The CDR3 is made up of 14 amino acids. Trimming stripped 0 bases from V and 3 bases from J, with 9 bases between. CDR3 DNA sequence: TGTGCCAGCAGTTACTCGAGGGGGTTCTACGAGCAGTACTTC. It encodes CASSYSRGFYEQYF.